These 14 T cell receptor beta chains were sequenced from one sample in a study of beta chain features in type 1 diabetes. Sequencing targeted expressed TCRB transcripts, as all isolated RNA had been reverse transcribed. Using immunoSEQ multiplex PCR, the repertoire was profiled, and TCRdb retains in-frame clones only, with some absent. This table holds about 650,000 clones, around 11% found once. Points from the study as a whole: There was a moderate but significant shortening of TCRB CDR3s in all four CD4+ subsets of Type 1 diabetes patients.

Their target antigens are unknown. What was sequenced was naive CD4+ T cells from blood. These receptors were obtained from a man between 25 and 39 years old with type 1 diabetes.

V gene TRBV7-9 combines with J gene TRBJ2-7, with 8 bases matching TRBD1. This CDR3 has 15 amino acids. Unmatched junction bases numbered 13, after V lost 5 bases and J lost 7 bases. Per germline, CDR1 SEHNR and CDR2 FQNEAQ (reference sequence). CDR3 region: CASSGGTGPSREQYF. CDR3 bases: TGTGCCAGCAGCGGCGGGACAGGCCCTAGTAGAGAGCAGTACTTC.

The chain joins TRBV11-2 to TRBJ2-7; TRBD2 might be the D (6 bases). The CDR3 loop spans 12 amino acids. Germline V lookup: CDR1 SGHAT, CDR2 FQNNGV. V was trimmed by 3 bases and J by 7 bases, leaving 10 bases between them. The CDR3 DNA follows: TGTGCCAGCAGCTTCCCGGGGGAAGAGCAGTACTTC. Translated, it gives CASSFPGEEQYF.

This clone has a handful of counts. The same CDR3 can be traced to other DNA sequences in this sample. CDR3 amino acids: CASSSTGAYEQYF. The CDR3 bases are TGTGCCAGCAGCTCGACAGGGGCCTACGAGCAGTACTTC. V and J are TRBV7-2 and TRBJ2-7; 8 positions match TRBD1. Losses at the gene ends were 4 bases for V and 2 bases for J; bases not matched to a gene: 1. This CDR3 region has 13 residues. The V gene's germline CDR1 is SGHTA and CDR2 FQGNSA.

This clone was detected a few times. CDR3 amino acids: CASSLAGTEKLFF. For the CDR3, the DNA is TGTGCCAGCAGCTTAGCAGGGACCGAAAAACTGTTTTTT. This chain links TRBV11-3 with TRBJ1-4, with D possibly being TRBD1 (5 bases). The CDR3 contains 13 residues. Germline loops: CDR1 SGHNT, CDR2 YENEEA. V was cut by 1 base and J by 8 bases, with 8 bases left in between.

The gene calls are TRBV29-1 and TRBJ2-5; 11 bases line up with TRBD2. V lost 7 bases to trimming and J lost 7 bases; unmatched junction nucleotides: 2. Germline-derived CDR1 and CDR2 are SQVTM and ANQGSEA. This CDR3 spans 11 amino acids. The CDR3 spells CSAGLAGTQYF. CDR3 bases: TGCAGCGCCGGACTAGCGGGGACCCAGTACTTC.

In its sample, this clone was seen a few times. This chain links TRBV9 with TRBJ1-1, with TRBD1 matching over 9 bases. Per germline, CDR1 SGDLS and CDR2 YYNGEE. CDR3 length: 15 residues. After removal of 4 bases from V and 3 bases from J, the junction contained 7 bases not matched to a gene. The CDR3 nucleotides read TGTGCCAGCAGCACACAGGGGGCAAGGGACACTGAAGCTTTCTTT. Amino acids: CASSTQGARDTEAFF.

The chain carries TRBV19 and TRBJ1-5; 7 nucleotides match TRBD1. This CDR3 has 16 residues. The V and J ends lost 4 bases and 4 bases, in that order; junction bases with no gene match: 10. The germline V gene encodes CDR1 LNHDA and CDR2 SQIVND (reference sequence). This CDR3 reads CASSSPWDRGNQPQHF. For the CDR3, the DNA is TGTGCCAGTAGTAGCCCCTGGGACAGAGGAAATCAGCCCCAGCATTTT.

This clone was seen only a few times. V usage is TRBV2 and J usage is TRBJ1-3, with a possible D match to TRBD1 (5 bases). Looked up from germline, CDR1 is SNHLY and CDR2 is FYNNEI. Trimming shortened V by 5 bases and J by 1 base, and 15 bases separated the two germline ends. The length of the CDR3 is 16 residues. This CDR3 reads CASSLRQQSSGNTIYF. CDR3 coding DNA: TGTGCCAGCAGTTTGAGACAGCAGAGTTCTGGAAACACCATATATTTT. Full variable domain (outside the CDR3, taken from reference TRBV2 and TRBJ1-3): EPEVTQTPSHQVTQMGQEVILRCVPISNHLYFYWYRQILGQKVEFLVSFYNNEISEKSEIFDDQFSVERPDGSNFTLKIRSTKLEDSAMYFCASSLRQQSSGNTIYFGEGSWLTVV.

Only a few counts were recorded for this clone. The V and J genes are TRBV21-1 and TRBJ2-6. TRBV21-1 is flagged as a pseudogene. CDR3 length: 19 residues. The CDR3 sequence: CASSKRGDGKASGANVLTF. DNA for the CDR3: TGTGCCAGCAGCAAAAGGGGCGACGGGAAAGCCTCTGGGGCCAACGTCCTGACTTTC.

This clone was counted a few times. The chain recombines TRBV7-2 with TRBJ2-2; 9 nucleotides agree with TRBD1. The ends lost 5 bases at V and 3 bases at J; junction bases unmatched: 7. Germline-derived CDR1 and CDR2 are SGHTA and FQGNSA. The CDR3 totals 16 residues. The CDR3 DNA reads as TGTGCCAGCAGCCCGACAGGGGGAAAGGACACCGGGGAGCTGTTTTTT. It specifies CASSPTGGKDTGELFF.

This clone showed up just a few times. J is TRBJ2-1 and V is TRBV14; D is ambiguous. The CDR3 runs to 12 residues. Trimming took off 4 bases at V and 4 bases at J, with 5 bases between the two ends. Germline lookup yields CDR1 SGHDN and CDR2 FVKESK. The CDR3 DNA reads as TGTGCCAGCAGCCCAGGATACAATGAGCAGTTCTTC. Its protein is CASSPGYNEQFF.

A few counts support this clone. This chain joins TRBV9 and TRBJ2-6, with D maybe TRBD1 (5 bases). The germline V and J ends were trimmed by 3 bases and 1 base, with 8 bases remaining between them. This CDR3 is 15 amino acids long. CDR1 and CDR2 from the germline V gene are SGDLS and YYNGEE. CDR3 sequence: CASSARVSGANVLTF. The DNA for the CDR3 is TGTGCCAGCAGCGCCAGGGTATCTGGGGCCAACGTCCTGACTTTC.

In its sample, this clone was seen a few times. The CDR3 DNA reads as TGTGCCAGCTCACCACCGGCGTCTGGAAACACCATATATTTT. This encodes CASSPPASGNTIYF. This chain uses TRBV18 with TRBJ1-3; D remains unclear. Germline loops: CDR1 KGHSH, CDR2 LQKENI. This CDR3 comprises 14 residues. Trimming took off 0 bases at V and 1 base at J, with 4 bases between the two ends.

The chain employs TRBV7-2 and TRBJ2-3; D tentatively reads TRBD1 or TRBD2 (6 bases each). This CDR3 comprises 16 residues. Germline CDR1 and CDR2: SGHTA and FQGNSA. V gave up 7 bases and J gave up 0 bases, with 17 bases separating them. The CDR3 loop reads CASNFVGGSSTDTQYF. Written as DNA, the CDR3 is TGTGCCAGCAACTTTGTCGGGGGCTCTAGCACAGATACGCAGTATTTT.